Listed below are T cell receptor beta chains from one sample, sequenced in a study of T cells in Graves' hyperthyroidism and ophthalmopathy. From the multiplex PCR reads, TCRdb called clonotypes with MiXCR, one entry per CDR3 protein. The repertoire includes 640,000 or so distinct CDR3 sequences, about 15% of them detected once, and approximately 4.2% sits in the top ten. The sequencing input was blood. These receptors originate from a woman aged 35 to 49 with Graves' ophthalmopathy. Both conserved end residues are part of each CDR3. A D gene is named only where the DNA matches it firmly. A row's size may be missing; if present it is once, few, many or a size class.

TRBJ2-7	TRBV6-5	-	many	TGTGCCAGCAGTTACGACCGCTACGAGCAGTACTTC	CASSYDRYEQYF
TRBJ1-3	TRBV7-8	-	many	TGTGCCAGCAGCTTAGACAGCTCTGGAAACACCATATATTTT	CASSLDSSGNTIYF
TRBJ2-5	TRBV10-3	-	-	TGTGCCATCAGAGGGGATACGGAGACCCAGTACTTC	CAIRGDTETQYF
TRBJ1-1	TRBV28	-	many	TGTGCCAGCAGTTCTGGTGGAGGGATGAACACTGAAGCTTTCTTT	CASSSGGGMNTEAFF
TRBJ2-2	TRBV11-2	TRBD2	-	TGTGCCAGCAGCTTAGTTAGCGGGACTATGGGCGGGGAGCTGTTTTTT	CASSLVSGTMGGELFF
TRBJ2-5	TRBV29-1	TRBD2	many	TGCAGCGTTGCACTAGCGGGGGGGGGAGAGACCCAGTACTTC	CSVALAGGGETQYF
TRBJ2-4	TRBV27	-	few	TGTGCCAGCAGTCTCGGGAATTATGGGGACATTCAGTACTTC	CASSLGNYGDIQYF
TRBJ1-1	TRBV20-1	-	many	TGCAGTGCTAGACTTCCGGGGGGGACTGAAGCTTTCTTT	CSARLPGGTEAFF
TRBJ2-7	TRBV20-1	TRBD2	few	TGCAGTGCCGCTCCCACTAGCGGGAGTAGTCACGAGCAGTACTTC	CSAAPTSGSSHEQYF
TRBJ2-7	TRBV5-4	TRBD2	many	TGTGCCAGCAGCTTGGCCGTTGGGACTACCTTCTCCTACGAGCAGTACTTC	CASSLAVGTTFSYEQYF
TRBJ2-7	TRBV7-6	-	many	TGTGCCAGCAGCTTAGAAGGGGGGCTGGGAAACTACGAGCAGTACTTC	CASSLEGGLGNYEQYF
TRBJ2-3	TRBV28	-	many	TGTGCCAGCCTTGGCGCAGATACGCAGTATTTT	CASLGADTQYF
TRBJ1-2	TRBV24-1	-	-	TGTGCCACCAGTGATTCTTCCCTTGCGGGCTATGGCTACACCTTC	CATSDSSLAGYGYTF
TRBJ2-2	TRBV6-5	-	many	TGTGCCAGCAGTTATGTGTCGGCGAACACCGGGGAGCTGTTTTTT	CASSYVSANTGELFF
TRBJ2-7	TRBV19	TRBD1	-	TGTGCCAGTAGTACCGGGACAGGTCTGGGCGCCTACGAGCAGTACTTC	CASSTGTGLGAYEQYF
TRBJ1-2	TRBV14	-	few	TGTGCCAGCCCGACGGACCGGGATGGCTACACCTTC	CASPTDRDGYTF
TRBJ2-5	TRBV11-3	TRBD2	many	TGTGCCAGCAGCTTATCCCTAGCGGGGCAGACCCAGTACTTC	CASSLSLAGQTQYF
TRBJ2-7	TRBV24-1	-	-	TGTGCCACCAGTGATTGGGCAGGAGACTCCTACGAGCAGTACTTC	CATSDWAGDSYEQYF
TRBJ2-7	TRBV7-6	-	many	TGTGCCAGCAGCTTAAAAGGCGGGGTGCCAACCGAGCAGTACTTC	CASSLKGGVPTEQYF
TRBJ1-5	TRBV12-3/TRBV12-4	-	many	TGTGCCAGCAGCAACCTGGATAAGAATCAGCCCCAGCATTTT	CASSNLDKNQPQHF
TRBJ2-7	TRBV6-7	TRBD1	many	TGTGCCAGCAGTTACCCCGGACAGGGGGCAATTCAGGGACTATATTACGAGCAGTACTTC	CASSYPGQGAIQGLYYEQYF
TRBJ1-1	TRBV7-8	-	many	TGTGCCAGCAGAGTCACCGGGACCCGAGGGGACACTGAAGCTTTCTTT	CASRVTGTRGDTEAFF
TRBJ2-7	TRBV6-5	TRBD1	-	TGTGCCAGCAGTTACGGGGGGACAGGGGGAAAACGCGAGCAGTACTTC	CASSYGGTGGKREQYF
TRBJ1-2	TRBV30	TRBD1	many	TGTGCCTGGAGTTGGACAGGCGGAAGGGGCTACACCTTC	CAWSWTGGRGYTF
TRBJ1-1	TRBV10-3	-	many	TGTGCCATCAGTTTCTCCAGCAGGGAGGGTGAAGCTTTCTTT	CAISFSSREGEAFF
TRBJ1-2	TRBV25-1	-	many	TGTGCCAGCAGTGAATTGGGGCAGATCTATGGCTACACCTTC	CASSELGQIYGYTF
TRBJ1-2	TRBV6-1	TRBD1	-	TGTGCCAGCAGTGCGGGGGACAGGGGCTTAGATGGCTACACCTTC	CASSAGDRGLDGYTF
TRBJ2-5	TRBV6-1	-	many	TGTGCCAGCAGTGGCAGGACAGCGTCACGGACCCAGTACTTC	CASSGRTASRTQYF
TRBJ2-3	TRBV7-9	TRBD2	-	TGTGCCAGCAGGCAAGCGGGGGGGGAAGATACGCAGTATTTT	CASRQAGGEDTQYF
TRBJ2-7	TRBV30	TRBD2	many	TGTGCCTGGAGTTACGGACTAGCGGGCGAACAGTACTTC	CAWSYGLAGEQYF
TRBJ1-1	TRBV28	-	many	TGTGCCAGCAGTTTATACGGGGAACCTGAAGCTTTCTTT	CASSLYGEPEAFF